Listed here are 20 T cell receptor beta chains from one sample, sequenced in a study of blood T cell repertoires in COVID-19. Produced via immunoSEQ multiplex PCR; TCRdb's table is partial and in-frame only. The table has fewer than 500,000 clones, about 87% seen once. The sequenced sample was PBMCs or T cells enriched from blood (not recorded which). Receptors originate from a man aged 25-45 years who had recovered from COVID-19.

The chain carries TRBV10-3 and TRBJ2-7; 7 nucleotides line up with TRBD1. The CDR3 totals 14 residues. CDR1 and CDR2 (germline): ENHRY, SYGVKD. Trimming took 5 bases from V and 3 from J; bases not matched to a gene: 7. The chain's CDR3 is CAISRQGSGYEQYF. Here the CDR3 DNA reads TGTGCCATCAGTCGACAGGGTTCAGGCTACGAGCAGTACTTC.

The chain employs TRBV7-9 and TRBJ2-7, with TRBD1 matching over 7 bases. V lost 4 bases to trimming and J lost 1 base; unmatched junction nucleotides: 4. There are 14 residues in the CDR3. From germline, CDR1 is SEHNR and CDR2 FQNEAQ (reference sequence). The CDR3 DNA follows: TGTGCCAGCAGCTACCGACAGGGTTCCTACGAGCAGTACTTC. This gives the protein CASSYRQGSYEQYF. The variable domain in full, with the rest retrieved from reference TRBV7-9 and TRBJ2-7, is DTGVSQNPRHKITKRGQNVTFRCDPISEHNRLYWYRQTLGQGPEFLTYFQNEAQLEKSRLLSDRFSAERPKGSFSTLEIQRTEQGDSAMYLCASSYRQGSYEQYFGPGTRLTVT.

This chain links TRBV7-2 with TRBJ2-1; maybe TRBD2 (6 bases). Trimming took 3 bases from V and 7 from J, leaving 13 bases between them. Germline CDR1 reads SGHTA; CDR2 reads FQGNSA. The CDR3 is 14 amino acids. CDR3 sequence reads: CASSLTSIRNEQFF. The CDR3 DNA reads TGTGCCAGCAGCTTGACTAGTATTAGAAATGAGCAGTTCTTC. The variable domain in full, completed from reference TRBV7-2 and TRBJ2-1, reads GAGVSQSPSNKVTEKGKDVELRCDPISGHTALYWYRQSLGQGLEFLIYFQGNSAPDKSGLPSDRFSAERTGGSVSTLTIQRTQQEDSAVYLCASSLTSIRNEQFFGPGTRLTVL.

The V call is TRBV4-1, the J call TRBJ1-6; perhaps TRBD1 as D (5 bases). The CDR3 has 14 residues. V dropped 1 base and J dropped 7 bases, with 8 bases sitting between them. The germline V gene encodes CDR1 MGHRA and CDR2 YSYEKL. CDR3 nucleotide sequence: TGCGCCAGCAGCCAAGGACAGCCAAATTCACCCCTCCACTTT. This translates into CASSQGQPNSPLHF.

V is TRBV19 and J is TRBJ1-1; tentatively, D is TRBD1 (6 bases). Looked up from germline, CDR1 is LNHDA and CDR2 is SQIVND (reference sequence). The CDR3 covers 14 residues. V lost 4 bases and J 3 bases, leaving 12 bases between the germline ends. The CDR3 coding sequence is TGTGCCAGTAGTACAAACAGGGCGGACACTGAAGCTTTCTTT. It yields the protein CASSTNRADTEAFF.

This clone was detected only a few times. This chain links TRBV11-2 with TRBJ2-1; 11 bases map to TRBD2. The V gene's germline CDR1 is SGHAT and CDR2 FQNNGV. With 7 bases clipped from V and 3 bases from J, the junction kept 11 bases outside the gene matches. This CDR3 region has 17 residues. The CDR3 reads CASTRGLTSGGYNEQFF. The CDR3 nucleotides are TGTGCCAGCACCCGGGGCTTAACTAGCGGGGGCTACAATGAGCAGTTCTTC.

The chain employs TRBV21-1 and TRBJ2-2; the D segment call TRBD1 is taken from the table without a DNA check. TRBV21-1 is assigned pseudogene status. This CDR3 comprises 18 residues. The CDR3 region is CASSSGTVTPYHTGELFF. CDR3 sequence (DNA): TGTGCCAGCAGCTCCGGGACAGTCACCCCGTACCACACCGGGGAGCTGTTTTTT.

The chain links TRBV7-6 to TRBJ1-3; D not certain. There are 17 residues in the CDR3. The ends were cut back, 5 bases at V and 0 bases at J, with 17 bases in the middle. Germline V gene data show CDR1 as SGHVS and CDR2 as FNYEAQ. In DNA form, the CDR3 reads TGTGCCAGCAGCAAAACCCCCCCGGTTCTCTCTGGAAACACCATATATTTT. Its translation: CASSKTPPVLSGNTIYF.

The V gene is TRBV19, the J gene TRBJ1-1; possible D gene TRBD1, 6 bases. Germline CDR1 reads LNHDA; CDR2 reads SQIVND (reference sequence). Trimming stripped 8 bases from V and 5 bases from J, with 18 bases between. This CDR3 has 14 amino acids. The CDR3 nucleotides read TGTGCCAGTTTACAGGGTTATCTGTCGACTGAAGCTTTCTTT. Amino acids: CASLQGYLSTEAFF.

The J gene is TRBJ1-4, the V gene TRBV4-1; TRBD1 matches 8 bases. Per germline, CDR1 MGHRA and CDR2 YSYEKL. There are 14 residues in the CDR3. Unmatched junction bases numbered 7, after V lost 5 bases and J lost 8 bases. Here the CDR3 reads CASSEDRAYEKLFF. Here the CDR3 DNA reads TGCGCCAGCAGCGAGGACAGGGCTTACGAAAAACTGTTTTTT.

Written as DNA, the CDR3 is TGTGCCAGCAGCCAAGGGCTGACGGCGGGGAAAATCCAAGAGACCCAGTACTTC. Translating it yields CASSQGLTAGKIQETQYF. This chain connects TRBV3-1 (or the pseudogene TRBV3-2) to TRBJ2-5; D may be TRBD2 (6 bases). Germline CDR1 LGHDT, CDR2 YNNKEL (reference sequence). Trimming removed 1 base from V and 1 base from J, with 19 bases in between. The CDR3 runs 18 residues.

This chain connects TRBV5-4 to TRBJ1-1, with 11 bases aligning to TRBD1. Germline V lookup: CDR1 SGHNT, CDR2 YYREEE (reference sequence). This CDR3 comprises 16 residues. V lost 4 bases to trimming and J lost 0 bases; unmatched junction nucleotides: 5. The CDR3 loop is CASSPDRGLMNTEAFF. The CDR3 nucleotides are TGTGCCAGCAGCCCGGACAGGGGGCTGATGAACACTGAAGCTTTCTTT.

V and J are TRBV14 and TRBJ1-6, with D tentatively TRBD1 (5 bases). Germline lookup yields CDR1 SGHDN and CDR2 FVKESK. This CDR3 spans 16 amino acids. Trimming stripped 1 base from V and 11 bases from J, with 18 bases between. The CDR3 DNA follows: TGTGCCAGCAGCCAAGGAAGTTCGCAGGGATGGGCACCCCTCCACTTT. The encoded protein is CASSQGSSQGWAPLHF.

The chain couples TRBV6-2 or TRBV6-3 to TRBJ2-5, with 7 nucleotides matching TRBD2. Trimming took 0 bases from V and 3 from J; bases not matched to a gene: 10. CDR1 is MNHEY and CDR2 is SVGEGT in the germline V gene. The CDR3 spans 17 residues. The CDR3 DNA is TGTGCCAGCAGTTACTCGTTTGGCGGACGGGGGGAAGAGACCCAGTACTTC. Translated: CASSYSFGGRGEETQYF.

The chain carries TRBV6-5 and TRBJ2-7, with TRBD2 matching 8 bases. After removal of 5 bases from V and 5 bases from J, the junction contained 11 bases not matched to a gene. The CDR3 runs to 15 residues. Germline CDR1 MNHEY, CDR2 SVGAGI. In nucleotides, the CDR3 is TGTGCCAGCAGTACCCCCCATGCGGGGGGAGACGAGCAGTACTTC. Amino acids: CASSTPHAGGDEQYF.

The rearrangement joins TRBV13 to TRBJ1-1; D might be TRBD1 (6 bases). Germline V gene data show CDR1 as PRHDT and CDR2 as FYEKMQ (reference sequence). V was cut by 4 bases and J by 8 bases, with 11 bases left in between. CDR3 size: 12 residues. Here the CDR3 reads CASSSQGREAFF. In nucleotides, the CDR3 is TGTGCCAGCAGCTCACAGGGCAGGGAAGCTTTCTTT.

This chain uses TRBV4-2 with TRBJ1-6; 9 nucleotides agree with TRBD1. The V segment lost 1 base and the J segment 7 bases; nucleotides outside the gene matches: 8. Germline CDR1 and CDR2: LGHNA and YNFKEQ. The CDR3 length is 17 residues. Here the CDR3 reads CASSQGRTGTGNSPLHF. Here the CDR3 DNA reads TGTGCCAGCAGCCAAGGGCGGACCGGGACAGGGAATTCACCCCTCCACTTT.

The CDR3 reads CASSLGYNTGELFF. CDR3 sequence (DNA): TGTGCCAGCAGCTTGGGCTACAACACCGGGGAGCTGTTTTTT. The genes are TRBV5-6 and TRBJ2-2; no clear D gene. The germline CDR1 and CDR2 sequences are SGHDT and YYEEEE. There are 14 residues in the CDR3. V gave up 0 bases and J gave up 2 bases, with 5 bases separating them.

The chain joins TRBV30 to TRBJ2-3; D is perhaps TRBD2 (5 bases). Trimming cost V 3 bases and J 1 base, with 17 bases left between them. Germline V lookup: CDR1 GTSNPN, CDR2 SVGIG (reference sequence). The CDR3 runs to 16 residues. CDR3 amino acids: CAWRSGVHLGTDTQYF. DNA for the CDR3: TGTGCCTGGAGGTCCGGGGTCCATCTCGGCACAGATACGCAGTATTTT.

The CDR3, as DNA: TGTGCCAGCAGCTTTGGGGGAGGCACTGAAGCTTTCTTT. Translated, it gives CASSFGGGTEAFF. V and J are TRBV5-8 and TRBJ1-1, with D perhaps TRBD1 (5 bases). The CDR3 consists of 13 residues. The germline CDR1 and CDR2 sequences are SGHTS and YDEGEE. Trimming shortened V by 2 bases and J by 4 bases, and 9 bases separated the two germline ends. Complete variable domain (other parts from reference TRBV5-8 and TRBJ1-1): EAGVTQSPTHLIKTRGQQATLRCSPISGHTSVYWYQQALGLGLQFLLWYDEGEERNRGNFPPRFSGRQFPNYSSELNVNALELEDSALYLCASSFGGGTEAFFGQGTRLTVV.